The 7 T cell receptor beta chains below all came from one sample that was sequenced in a study of OX40 agonist ivuxolimab in advanced cancers. The method was immunoSEQ multiplex PCR; TCRdb's version includes in-frame clones alone and lacks a portion of them. The sample has about 82,000 clones, about 91% seen once. Sequencing was performed on CD4+ or CD8+ T cells sorted from blood, taken in a trial of the OX40 agonist ivuxolimab. These receptors originate from an adult with an advanced solid tumor such as melanoma, head and neck, liver or kidney cancer.

The rearrangement joins TRBV7-2 to TRBJ1-3, with D perhaps TRBD1 (5 bases). Between the trimmed V and J ends, which lost 5 bases and 2 bases, there was a span of 10 bases. The CDR3 is 14 residues long. The germline V gene has CDR1 SGHTA and CDR2 FQGNSA. The CDR3 DNA sequence: TGTGCCAGCAGCCCCGGGACCGCTGGAAACACCATATATTTT. Translated: CASSPGTAGNTIYF.

The chain recombines TRBV15 with TRBJ1-5; 7 bases match TRBD1. Germline V gives CDR1 LNHNV, CDR2 YYDKDF (reference sequence). V lost 2 bases and J lost 2; bases outside the gene matches: 9. This CDR3 contains 17 residues. The CDR3 DNA is TGTGCCACCAGCAGAACACCTTCAGGGGGAGGCAATCAGCCCCAGCATTTT. It is translated as CATSRTPSGGGNQPQHF.

The chain uses TRBV4-3 and TRBJ2-5; TRBD1 aligns across 12 bases. Germline V gene lookup returns CDR1 LGHNA and CDR2 YSLEER. The CDR3 loop spans 15 amino acids. J gave up 5 bases and V 3 bases, and 4 bases lay outside the gene matches. CDR3 region: CASSQGTGGLETQYF. CDR3 DNA sequence: TGCGCCAGCAGCCAGGGGACAGGGGGCTTGGAGACCCAGTACTTC.

The genes are TRBV28 and TRBJ2-5, with TRBD2 matching over 10 bases. CDR1 and CDR2 (germline): MDHEN, SYDVKM. The CDR3 loop spans 15 amino acids. J was trimmed by 2 bases and V by 4 bases; bases with no gene match: 4. DNA of the CDR3: TGTGCCAGCAGTTGGGGACTAGCGAATCAAGAGACCCAGTACTTC. This encodes CASSWGLANQETQYF.

CDR3 protein: CASRGDSGQAFF. As DNA, the CDR3 is TGTGCCAGCAGGGGGGACAGCGGGCAAGCTTTCTTT. The rearrangement links TRBV2 to TRBJ1-1; 7 bases align to TRBD1. Germline CDR1 is SNHLY and CDR2 is FYNNEI. The CDR3 consists of 12 residues. V was clipped by 6 bases and J by 9 bases; unmatched bases: 7.

The rearrangement uses TRBV21-1 and TRBJ2-1; the D call in the table, TRBD2, was not verified against the DNA. TRBV21-1 is described as a pseudogene. The CDR3 loop spans 13 amino acids. CDR3 nucleotide sequence: TGTGCCAGCAGCAAAGAAGAGGGGCGGGAGTGGTTCTTC. Its translation is CASSKEEGREWFF.

The V call is TRBV18, the J call TRBJ1-2; 10 bases match TRBD1. CDR1 and CDR2 (germline): KGHSH, LQKENI. V was clipped by 2 bases and J by 8 bases; unmatched bases: 8. The CDR3 sequence is 15 residues long. The CDR3 coding sequence is TGTGCCAGCTCACCAAATTCCGGGACAGGGGTCGGCTACACCTTC. Its translation is CASSPNSGTGVGYTF.